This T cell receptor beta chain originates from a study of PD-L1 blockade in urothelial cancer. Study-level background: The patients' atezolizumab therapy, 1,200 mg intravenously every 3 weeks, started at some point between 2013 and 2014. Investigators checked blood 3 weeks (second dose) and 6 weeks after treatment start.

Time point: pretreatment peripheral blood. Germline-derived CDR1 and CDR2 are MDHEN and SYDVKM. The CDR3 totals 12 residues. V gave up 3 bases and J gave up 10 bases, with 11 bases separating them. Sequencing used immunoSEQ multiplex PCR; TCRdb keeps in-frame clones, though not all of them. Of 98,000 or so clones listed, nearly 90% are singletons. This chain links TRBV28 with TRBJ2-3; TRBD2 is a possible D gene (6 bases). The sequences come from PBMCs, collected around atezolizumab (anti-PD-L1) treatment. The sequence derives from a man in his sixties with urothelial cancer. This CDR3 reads CASSLEGRSQYF. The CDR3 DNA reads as TGTGCCAGCAGTTTGGAGGGTCGATCGCAGTATTTT.